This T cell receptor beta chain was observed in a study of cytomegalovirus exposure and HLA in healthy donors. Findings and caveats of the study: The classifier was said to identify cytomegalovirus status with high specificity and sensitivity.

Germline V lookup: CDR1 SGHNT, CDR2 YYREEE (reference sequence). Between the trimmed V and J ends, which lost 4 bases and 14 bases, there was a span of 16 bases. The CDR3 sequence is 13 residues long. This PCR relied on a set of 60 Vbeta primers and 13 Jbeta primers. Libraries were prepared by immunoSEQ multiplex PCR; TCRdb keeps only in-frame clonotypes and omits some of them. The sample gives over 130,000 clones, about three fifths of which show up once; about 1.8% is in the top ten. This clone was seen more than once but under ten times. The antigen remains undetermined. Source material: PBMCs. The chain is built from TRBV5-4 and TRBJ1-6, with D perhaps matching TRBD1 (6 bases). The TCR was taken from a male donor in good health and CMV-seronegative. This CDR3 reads CASSPGQPVALHF. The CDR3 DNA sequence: TGTGCCAGCAGCCCAGGACAGCCTGTGGCCCTCCACTTT.